These 10 T cell receptor beta chains originate from one sample sequenced in a study of blood T cell repertoires in COVID-19. Produced via immunoSEQ multiplex PCR; TCRdb's table is partial and in-frame only. The sample includes 250,000 to 300,000 clones, around 90% of them seen just once. Sequenced: PBMCs or T cells enriched from blood (not recorded which). The source is a human donor in a cohort exposed to, infected with or recovered from COVID-19 (not recorded which). The donor label of this sample is uncertain.

The chain has TRBV11-3 and TRBJ2-1; 7 bases line up with TRBD1. Unmatched junction bases numbered 10, after V lost 6 bases and J lost 5 bases. The CDR3 runs to 15 residues. Germline CDR1 is SGHNT and CDR2 is YENEEA. As DNA, the CDR3 is TGTGCCAGCAGTTACAGGGGTTCGAGAAACAATGAGCAGTTCTTC. It encodes CASSYRGSRNNEQFF.

The chain uses TRBV7-3 and TRBJ2-7, with D tentatively TRBD1 (5 bases). The CDR3 length is 15 residues. Trimming left V 1 base short and J 2 bases short, with 12 bases between. CDR1 and CDR2 (germline): SGHTA, FQGTGA. The CDR3 bases are TGTGCCAGCAGCTTAAGGGCAGGGCCCCCCTACGAGCAGTACTTC. Residues: CASSLRAGPPYEQYF.

This chain joins TRBV30 and TRBJ2-3; possibly TRBD2 for D (5 bases). The germline V gene encodes CDR1 GTSNPN and CDR2 SVGIG (reference sequence). This CDR3 is 14 amino acids long. V was shortened by 2 bases and J by 2 bases, with 11 bases between the two germline ends. CDR3: CAWSWWETTDTQYF. The CDR3 region has the DNA TGTGCCTGGAGTTGGTGGGAGACCACAGATACGCAGTATTTT. The full variable domain, rest sourced from reference TRBV30 and TRBJ2-3, is SQTIHQWPATLVQPVGSPLSLECTVEGTSNPNLYWYRQAAGRGLQLLFYSVGIGQISSEVPQNLSASRPQDRQFILSSKKLLLSDSGFYLCAWSWWETTDTQYFGPGTRLTVL.

The chain joins TRBV3-1 (or the pseudogene TRBV3-2) to TRBJ1-1; D may be TRBD1 (6 bases). This CDR3 is built from 12 residues. From germline, CDR1 is LGHDT and CDR2 YNNKEL (reference sequence). Trimming removed 4 bases at V and 11 bases at J, with 14 bases between. In nucleotides, the CDR3 is TGTGCCAGCAGCCGACGGACAGACCAGGCTTTCTTT. Its translation is CASSRRTDQAFF.

The V gene is TRBV11-2, the J gene TRBJ2-5, with a possible D match to TRBD2 (5 bases). CDR1 and CDR2 from the germline V gene are SGHAT and FQNNGV. V was pared by 1 base and J by 5 bases, with 11 bases between. The CDR3 contains 14 residues. CDR3 nucleotides: TGTGCCAGCAGCTTAGGCCCTAGAGGGGAGACCCAGTACTTC. Residues: CASSLGPRGETQYF.

The chain is built from TRBV6-2 or TRBV6-3 and TRBJ2-3; D gene ambiguous. Germline loops: CDR1 MNHEY, CDR2 SVGEGT. V was trimmed by 5 bases and J by 6 bases, leaving 9 bases between them. The CDR3 runs 12 residues. CDR3 DNA sequence: TGTGCCAGCAGTCCGACGGAGGATACGCAGTATTTT. Translation: CASSPTEDTQYF.

This chain joins TRBV4-1 and TRBJ1-3, with TRBD1 as a possible D gene (5 bases). This CDR3 comprises 15 residues. The V end lost 3 bases, the J end lost 0 bases, and 9 bases lay between the germline ends. Looked up from germline, CDR1 is MGHRA and CDR2 is YSYEKL. CDR3 in amino acids: CASSQRQFSGNTIYF. CDR3 in DNA: TGCGCCAGCAGCCAGAGACAGTTCTCTGGAAACACCATATATTTT.

The chain recombines TRBV27 with TRBJ2-7; 7 bases agree with TRBD1. With V trimmed by 5 bases and J by 3 bases, 10 bases remained unmatched. CDR1 is MNHEY and CDR2 is SMNVEV in the germline V gene (reference sequence). The CDR3 sequence is 15 residues long. The CDR3 DNA reads TGTGCCAGCAGTCTCTCACTGGGACAGTTCTACGAGCAGTACTTC. Protein sequence: CASSLSLGQFYEQYF.

The V gene is TRBV18, the J gene TRBJ1-2; D perhaps matches TRBD1 (5 bases). Germline CDR1 reads KGHSH; CDR2 reads LQKENI. The CDR3 covers 16 residues. Deletions cut 6 bases from V and 3 bases from J, with 20 bases between. CDR3 DNA: TGTGCCAGCTCCGTAACAGGATTCGAGCAATACTATGGCTACACCTTC. Protein: CASSVTGFEQYYGYTF.

The chain has TRBV28 and TRBJ1-3; 7 bases agree with TRBD1. This CDR3 spans 18 amino acids. CDR1 and CDR2 from the germline V gene are MDHEN and SYDVKM. The ends lost 4 bases at V and 0 bases at J; junction bases unmatched: 12. The CDR3 nucleotides are TGTGCCAGCAGTTCTCTTGGACAGGTTCTTTACTCTGGAAACACCATATATTTT. This codes for CASSSLGQVLYSGNTIYF. The entire variable domain, with the rest obtained from reference TRBV28 and TRBJ1-3, is as follows: DVKVTQSSRYLVKRTGEKVFLECVQDMDHENMFWYRQDPGLGLRLIYFSYDVKMKEKGDIPEGYSVSREKKERFSLILESASTNQTSMYLCASSSLGQVLYSGNTIYFGEGSWLTVV.